These T cell receptor beta chains were read from a single sample in a study of vaccination and CD4 T cells after COVID-19. MiXCR, applied by TCRdb to the PCR reads, yields one record per CDR3 protein. The data show about 12,000 distinct CDR3 sequences, around three fifths seen once. These receptors have no known antigen. Sequencing was carried out using CD4+ T cells from blood, cultured in vitro. These receptors all stem from a human donor who had recovered from COVID-19. Each CDR3 is given with its conserved first and last residue. Each record gives: J gene, clone size, V gene, D gene, CDR3 protein, CDR3 DNA. A D gene is named only where the DNA matches it firmly. Expanded clones get a size class; other rows say once, few or many, or leave the size out.

TRBJ2-3	NA	TRBV9	TRBD2	CASSESRTSGNTDTQYF	TGTGCCAGCAGCGAGAGCCGTACTAGCGGGAACACAGATACGCAGTATTTT
TRBJ2-2	NA	TRBV5-1	TRBD1	CASSSLTGRNTGELFF	TGCGCCAGCAGCTCATTGACAGGGCGAAACACCGGGGAGCTGTTTTTT
TRBJ2-5	NA	TRBV7-8	TRBD2	CASSLPRGGRAWGQETQYF	TGTGCCAGCAGCCTCCCAAGGGGCGGGAGGGCCTGGGGGCAAGAGACCCAGTACTTC
TRBJ2-2	NA	TRBV10-3	TRBD2	CAIGAGGPTGELFF	TGTGCCATCGGGGCGGGAGGGCCGACCGGGGAGCTGTTTTTT
TRBJ2-3	NA	TRBV20-1	TRBD2	CSARDASGRSPDTQYF	TGCAGTGCTAGAGATGCTAGCGGGAGAAGCCCAGATACGCAGTATTTT
TRBJ2-5	NA	TRBV6-1	TRBD2	CASNPGSGYQETQYF	TGTGCCAGCAACCCCGGTAGCGGGTACCAAGAGACCCAGTACTTC
TRBJ1-5	few	TRBV7-2	TRBD1	CASSLATGSWSSQPQHF	TGTGCCAGCAGCTTAGCGACAGGGTCCTGGAGTAGTCAGCCCCAGCATTTT
TRBJ2-2	NA	TRBV11-2	NA	CASSLQTYPAPELFF	TGTGCCAGCAGCTTACAAACCTATCCTGCGCCGGAGCTGTTTTTT
TRBJ2-7	few	TRBV20-1	TRBD2	CSAIGLANEQYF	TGCAGTGCTATCGGACTAGCGAACGAGCAGTACTTC
TRBJ2-5	NA	TRBV6-1	TRBD2	CASNEREKETQYF	TGTGCCAGCAACGAGCGGGAGAAAGAGACCCAGTACTTC
TRBJ2-1	NA	TRBV24-1	TRBD2	CATSDIAGGYNEQFF	TGTGCCACCAGTGATATAGCGGGAGGGTACAATGAGCAGTTCTTC
TRBJ1-2	NA	TRBV6-1	NA	CASSRGDGVYGYTF	TGTGCCAGCAGTCGAGGGGACGGAGTCTATGGCTACACCTTC
TRBJ2-7	NA	TRBV20-1	TRBD2	CSARDLAGAEQYF	TGCAGTGCTAGAGACCTAGCGGGAGCCGAGCAGTACTTC
TRBJ1-5	NA	TRBV12-3/TRBV12-4	NA	CASSLAEYQPQHF	TGTGCCAGCAGTTTAGCAGAATATCAGCCCCAGCATTTT
TRBJ2-2	NA	TRBV6-2/TRBV6-3	NA	CASSYFWVQGELFF	TGTGCCAGCAGTTACTTCTGGGTTCAAGGGGAGCTGTTTTTT
TRBJ1-5	NA	TRBV20-1	NA	CSASLPGEGGPQHF	TGCAGTGCTTCCCTTCCAGGGGAGGGCGGGCCCCAGCATTTT
TRBJ2-1	few	TRBV6-2/TRBV6-3	NA	CASSYDNEQFF	TGTGCCAGCAGTTATGACAATGAGCAGTTCTTC
TRBJ2-5	NA	TRBV20-1	NA	CSARDRRRGDPQETQYF	TGCAGTGCTAGAGATCGTCGAAGGGGCGATCCCCAAGAGACCCAGTACTTC
TRBJ2-7	NA	TRBV4-1	NA	CASSQSRARSSTKRVEEQYF	TGCGCCAGCAGCCAATCCAGGGCCAGGTCTAGCACGAAGCGGGTTGAAGAGCAGTACTTC
TRBJ2-5	NA	TRBV5-4	TRBD1	CASSFLGTGAETQYF	TGTGCCAGCAGCTTTCTGGGGACAGGGGCAGAGACCCAGTACTTC
TRBJ1-1	NA	TRBV30	NA	CAWSVRGGTEAFF	TGTGCCTGGAGTGTACGGGGAGGGACTGAAGCTTTCTTT
TRBJ2-5	NA	TRBV30	NA	CAWNRQTQGETQYF	TGTGCCTGGAATAGACAGACTCAGGGAGAGACCCAGTACTTC
TRBJ2-7	few	TRBV24-1	NA	CATSDNKRANSYEQYF	TGTGCCACCAGTGACAATAAAAGAGCAAACTCCTACGAGCAGTACTTC
TRBJ1-1	once	TRBV28	NA	CASSFSGGNTEAFF	TGTGCCAGCAGTTTCTCCGGAGGGAACACTGAAGCTTTCTTT
TRBJ2-5	NA	TRBV7-9	TRBD2	CASSPGLAAQETQYF	TGTGCCAGCAGCCCGGGACTAGCGGCACAAGAGACCCAGTACTTC
TRBJ2-5	NA	TRBV12-3/TRBV12-4	NA	CASRGEVGETQYF	TGTGCCAGCAGGGGGGAGGTGGGAGAGACCCAGTACTTC
TRBJ2-3	few	TRBV6-2/TRBV6-3	NA	CASSRPVGQGTDTQYF	TGTGCCAGCAGTCGCCCCGTGGGACAAGGCACAGATACGCAGTATTTT
TRBJ2-5	NA	TRBV7-8	NA	CATTLADRRETQYF	TGTGCCACTACGCTTGCTGACAGACGTGAGACCCAGTACTTC
TRBJ2-3	NA	TRBV10-3	TRBD2	CAIAGETDTQYF	TGTGCCATCGCGGGAGAAACAGATACGCAGTATTTT
TRBJ2-1	once	TRBV30	NA	CAWGGEFDEQFF	TGTGCCTGGGGAGGTGAGTTCGATGAGCAGTTCTTC
TRBJ2-5	NA	TRBV24-1	TRBD2	CATSDRTSGSQETQYF	TGTGCCACCAGTGATAGGACTAGCGGGAGCCAAGAGACCCAGTACTTC
TRBJ2-3	NA	TRBV6-1	NA	CASSKAGGSVTDTQYF	TGTGCCAGCTCAAAAGCCGGTGGTAGCGTCACAGATACGCAGTATTTT
TRBJ2-7	NA	TRBV4-1	NA	CASSRSDSYEQYF	TGCGCCAGCAGCCGCAGCGATTCCTACGAGCAGTACTTC
TRBJ2-7	NA	TRBV27	TRBD1	CASRQTGRYEQYF	TGTGCCAGCAGACAGACAGGGCGCTACGAGCAGTACTTC
TRBJ2-7	NA	TRBV27	TRBD2	CASSLSYGGHGTSFYEQYF	TGTGCCAGCAGTTTATCATACGGGGGCCACGGGACTAGCTTCTACGAGCAGTACTTC
TRBJ1-5	NA	TRBV2	NA	CASSVSDGFGAQPQHF	TGTGCCAGCAGTGTGTCAGACGGATTCGGGGCTCAGCCCCAGCATTTT
TRBJ1-1	few	TRBV6-1	NA	CASSTWENTEAFF	TGTGCCAGCAGTACATGGGAGAACACTGAAGCTTTCTTT
TRBJ2-5	once	TRBV30	TRBD2	CAWSPGTSGRSQETQYF	TGTGCCTGGAGTCCTGGGACTAGCGGGAGATCCCAAGAGACCCAGTACTTC
TRBJ1-3	NA	TRBV6-1	TRBD1	CASSLGTGASGNTIYF	TGTGCCAGCAGCCTGGGAACAGGGGCTTCTGGAAACACCATATATTTT
TRBJ2-3	NA	TRBV4-2	TRBD2	CASSPRLAGAGGMGTQYF	TGTGCCAGCAGCCCCCGGCTAGCGGGAGCGGGGGGTATGGGTACGCAGTATTTT
TRBJ1-1	NA	TRBV18	TRBD1	CAGSDGTGMNTEAFF	TGTGCCGGCTCAGACGGGACAGGGATGAACACTGAAGCTTTCTTT
TRBJ2-3	NA	TRBV20-1	TRBD2	CSAPMLAGGPDTQYF	TGCAGTGCCCCCATGCTAGCGGGTGGACCAGATACGCAGTATTTT
TRBJ2-2	NA	TRBV20-1	NA	CSAREHPNTGELFF	TGCAGTGCTAGGGAACATCCGAACACCGGGGAGCTGTTTTTT
TRBJ1-1	NA	TRBV6-1	TRBD1	CASSTTGAGTEAFF	TGTGCCAGCAGTACGACAGGGGCAGGGACTGAAGCTTTCTTT
TRBJ2-5	NA	TRBV7-9	NA	CASSLNRETQYF	TGTGCCAGCAGCTTAAACAGAGAGACCCAGTACTTC
TRBJ2-3	NA	TRBV18	NA	CASSPAGDTQYF	TGTGCCAGCTCTCCCGCAGGAGATACGCAGTATTTT
TRBJ2-4	once	TRBV20-1	NA	CSARDLAHSGLAKNIQYF	TGCAGTGCTAGAGATCTCGCCCATAGCGGACTAGCCAAAAACATTCAGTACTTC
TRBJ1-6	NA	TRBV28	NA	CASSRTYNSPLHF	TGTGCCAGCAGTCGGACCTATAATTCACCCCTCCACTTT